The rows below give T cell receptor beta chains drawn from one sample of a study of cytomegalovirus exposure and HLA in healthy donors. Clones were read by immunoSEQ multiplex PCR, and TCRdb kept only the in-frame ones, dropping some. The data contain 150,000 or so clones, 60% to 80% of them seen just once; the ten biggest clones take up approximately 1.4%. The sequenced sample consisted of PBMCs. The receptors stem from a woman in her 30s in good health and CMV-seronegative. CDR3s include the opening cysteine and the closing phenylalanine or tryptophan. Each record gives: clone size, J gene, V gene, D gene, CDR3 protein, CDR3 DNA. D genes are given only for firm matches. Only some rows state a clone size, as once, few, many or a class for expanded clones.

abundance: once; j_gene: TRBJ1-1; v_gene: TRBV19; d_gene: .; CDR3aa: CASSQTGNTEAFF; CDR3nt: TGTGCCAGTAGTCAGACAGGAAACACTGAAGCTTTCTTT
abundance: once; j_gene: TRBJ1-6; v_gene: TRBV7-9; d_gene: .; CDR3aa: CASSLADSPLHF; CDR3nt: TGTGCCAGCAGCTTAGCCGATTCACCCCTCCACTTT
abundance: .; j_gene: TRBJ2-6; v_gene: TRBV7-8; d_gene: TRBD2; CDR3aa: CASSRRLAGGSSGANVLTF; CDR3nt: TGTGCCAGCAGCAGGCGACTAGCGGGGGGATCCTCTGGGGCCAACGTCCTGACTTTC
abundance: .; j_gene: TRBJ1-2; v_gene: TRBV6-1; d_gene: .; CDR3aa: CASSAGRLANYGYTF; CDR3nt: TGTGCCAGCAGTGCAGGCAGATTAGCTAACTATGGCTACACCTTC
abundance: .; j_gene: TRBJ1-5; v_gene: TRBV7-9; d_gene: .; CDR3aa: CASSMTGPENQPQHF; CDR3nt: TGTGCCAGCAGCATGACAGGTCCCGAGAATCAGCCCCAGCATTTT
abundance: .; j_gene: TRBJ2-5; v_gene: TRBV7-7; d_gene: TRBD2; CDR3aa: CASSRRLAGGNQETQYF; CDR3nt: TGTGCTAGCAGCCGACGACTAGCGGGGGGCAATCAAGAGACCCAGTACTTC
abundance: .; j_gene: TRBJ2-3; v_gene: TRBV5-1; d_gene: TRBD1; CDR3aa: CASSTGQGGTDTQYF; CDR3nt: TGCGCCAGCAGCACGGGACAGGGGGGCACAGATACGCAGTATTTT
abundance: .; j_gene: TRBJ1-5; v_gene: TRBV2; d_gene: TRBD1; CDR3aa: CASRDRAGNQPQHF; CDR3nt: TGTGCCAGCCGTGACAGGGCCGGGAATCAGCCCCAGCATTTT
abundance: .; j_gene: TRBJ2-3; v_gene: TRBV6-1; d_gene: .; CDR3aa: CASQMKGGSADTQYF; CDR3nt: TGTGCCAGCCAGATGAAGGGGGGGTCGGCAGATACGCAGTATTTT
abundance: .; j_gene: TRBJ2-2; v_gene: TRBV7-2; d_gene: TRBD2; CDR3aa: CASSPGLSSGPGELFF; CDR3nt: TGTGCCAGCAGCCCCGGTTTGTCTAGCGGGCCCGGGGAGCTGTTTTTT
abundance: .; j_gene: TRBJ1-1; v_gene: TRBV5-1; d_gene: .; CDR3aa: CASSLSPRRGTKAFF; CDR3nt: TGTGCCAGCAGCTTGAGCCCTAGGAGGGGCACTAAAGCTTTCTTT
abundance: .; j_gene: TRBJ2-7; v_gene: TRBV28; d_gene: .; CDR3aa: CASGVRGREQYF; CDR3nt: TGTGCCAGCGGTGTTAGGGGTCGCGAGCAGTACTTC
abundance: .; j_gene: TRBJ2-1; v_gene: TRBV13; d_gene: TRBD1; CDR3aa: CASSLRQGHYNEQFF; CDR3nt: TGTGCCAGCAGCCTCAGACAGGGTCACTACAATGAGCAGTTCTTC
abundance: .; j_gene: TRBJ1-3; v_gene: TRBV6-1; d_gene: .; CDR3aa: CASSSGGNTIYF; CDR3nt: TGTGCCAGCAGTTCAGGGGGAAACACCATATATTTT
abundance: .; j_gene: TRBJ1-4; v_gene: TRBV6-5; d_gene: TRBD1; CDR3aa: CASSSRTGTNEKLFF; CDR3nt: TGTGCCAGCAGTTCAAGGACAGGGACTAATGAAAAACTGTTTTTT
abundance: .; j_gene: TRBJ2-6; v_gene: TRBV27; d_gene: .; CDR3aa: CASSLSSGANVLTF; CDR3nt: TGTGCCAGCAGTTTGTCATCTGGGGCCAACGTCCTGACTTTC
abundance: .; j_gene: TRBJ1-3; v_gene: TRBV7-8; d_gene: .; CDR3aa: CASSSDRPGNTIYF; CDR3nt: TGTGCCAGCAGCTCTGACAGACCTGGAAACACCATATATTTT
abundance: .; j_gene: TRBJ2-7; v_gene: TRBV4-1; d_gene: .; CDR3aa: CASSQTITGSYEQYF; CDR3nt: TGCGCCAGCAGCCAAACGATAACCGGGAGCTACGAGCAGTACTTC
abundance: .; j_gene: TRBJ2-7; v_gene: TRBV5-1; d_gene: TRBD2; CDR3aa: CASSLGAGGSSYEQYF; CDR3nt: TGCGCCAGCAGTTTGGGGGCGGGGGGGTCCTCCTACGAGCAGTACTTC
abundance: .; j_gene: TRBJ1-2; v_gene: TRBV6-4; d_gene: .; CDR3aa: CASSATQNYGYTF; CDR3nt: TGTGCCAGCAGTGCCACACAGAACTATGGCTACACCTTC
abundance: .; j_gene: TRBJ2-3; v_gene: TRBV25-1; d_gene: TRBD2; CDR3aa: CASSEIAGRSTDTQYF; CDR3nt: TGTGCCAGCAGTGAAATAGCGGGGAGAAGCACAGATACGCAGTATTTT
abundance: .; j_gene: TRBJ2-5; v_gene: TRBV10-3; d_gene: .; CDR3aa: CAISESPRWMETQYF; CDR3nt: TGTGCCATCAGTGAGTCGCCGAGGTGGATGGAGACCCAGTACTTC
abundance: .; j_gene: TRBJ1-1; v_gene: TRBV7-9; d_gene: TRBD1; CDR3aa: CANVRGTEAFF; CDR3nt: TGTGCCAACGTCAGGGGGACTGAAGCTTTCTTT
abundance: .; j_gene: TRBJ2-7; v_gene: TRBV7-6; d_gene: .; CDR3aa: CASSGGAGGYEQYF; CDR3nt: TGTGCCAGCAGCGGGGGTGCTGGGGGCTACGAGCAGTACTTC
abundance: .; j_gene: TRBJ1-3; v_gene: TRBV5-4; d_gene: .; CDR3aa: CASSVKTGSPAGNTIYF; CDR3nt: TGTGCCAGCAGCGTAAAAACAGGCTCCCCGGCTGGAAACACCATATATTTT
abundance: few; j_gene: TRBJ1-1; v_gene: TRBV6-5; d_gene: .; CDR3aa: CASSLNQAFEEAFF; CDR3nt: TGTGCCAGCAGTCTTAACCAGGCGTTTGAGGAAGCTTTCTTT
abundance: .; j_gene: TRBJ1-4; v_gene: TRBV7-2; d_gene: TRBD1; CDR3aa: CASSPTGRNEKLFF; CDR3nt: TGTGCCAGCAGCCCGACAGGGAGAAATGAAAAACTGTTTTTT
abundance: .; j_gene: TRBJ1-4; v_gene: TRBV19; d_gene: .; CDR3aa: CASSRRNEKLFF; CDR3nt: TGTGCCAGTAGCCGGAGAAATGAAAAACTGTTTTTT
abundance: .; j_gene: TRBJ2-1; v_gene: TRBV25-1; d_gene: .; CDR3aa: CASSETSKYNEQFF; CDR3nt: TGTGCCAGCAGTGAGACTTCTAAGTACAATGAGCAGTTCTTC